This T cell receptor (beta chain) was documented in a study of blood T cell repertoires in COVID-19. Study background: T cells, B-cell-depleted T cells, or PBMCs provided the cDNA or gDNA that served as material.

TCRdb keeps only in-frame clones here, not all; method: immunoSEQ multiplex PCR. Here the sample spans 280,000 or so clones, around nine tenths being singletons. The TCR sequence derives from a woman aged 35 to 49 who had recovered from COVID-19. The sample consisted of PBMCs or T cells enriched from blood (not recorded which).

The CDR3 loop reads CASSAGWGRTQYF. For the CDR3, the DNA is TGTGCCAGCAGCGCCGGGTGGGGCAGGACCCAGTACTTC. V and J are TRBV28 and TRBJ2-5; tentative D call: TRBD1 (5 bases). The CDR3 runs to 13 residues. The germline CDR1 and CDR2 sequences are MDHEN and SYDVKM. The V and J ends lost 6 bases and 7 bases respectively, with 15 bases between them.